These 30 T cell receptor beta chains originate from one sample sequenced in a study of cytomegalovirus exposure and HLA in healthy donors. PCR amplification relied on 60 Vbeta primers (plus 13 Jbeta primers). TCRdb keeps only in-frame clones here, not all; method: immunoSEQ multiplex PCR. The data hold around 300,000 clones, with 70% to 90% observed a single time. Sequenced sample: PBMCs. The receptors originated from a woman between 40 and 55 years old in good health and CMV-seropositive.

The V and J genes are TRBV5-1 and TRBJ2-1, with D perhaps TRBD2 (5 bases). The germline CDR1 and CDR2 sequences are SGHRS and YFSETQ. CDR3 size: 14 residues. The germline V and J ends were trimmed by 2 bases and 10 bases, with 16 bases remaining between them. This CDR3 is CASSLTRPEHEQFF. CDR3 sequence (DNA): TGCGCCAGCAGCTTAACTAGGCCCGAGCACGAGCAGTTCTTC.

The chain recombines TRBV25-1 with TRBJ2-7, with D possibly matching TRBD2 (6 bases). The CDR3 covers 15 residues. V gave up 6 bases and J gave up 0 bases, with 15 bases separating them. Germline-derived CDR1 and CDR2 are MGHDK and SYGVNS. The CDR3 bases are TGTGCCAGCAGGGGGGACTTCTCTTTCTCCTACGAGCAGTACTTC. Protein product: CASRGDFSFSYEQYF.

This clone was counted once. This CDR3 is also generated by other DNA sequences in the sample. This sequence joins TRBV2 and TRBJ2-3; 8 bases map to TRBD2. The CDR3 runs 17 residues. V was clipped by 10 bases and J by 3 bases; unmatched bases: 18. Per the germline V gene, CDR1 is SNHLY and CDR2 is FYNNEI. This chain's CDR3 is CATSPGSGGRRTDTQYF. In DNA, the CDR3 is TGTGCCACCTCCCCAGGAAGTGGCGGGAGGCGTACAGATACGCAGTATTTT.

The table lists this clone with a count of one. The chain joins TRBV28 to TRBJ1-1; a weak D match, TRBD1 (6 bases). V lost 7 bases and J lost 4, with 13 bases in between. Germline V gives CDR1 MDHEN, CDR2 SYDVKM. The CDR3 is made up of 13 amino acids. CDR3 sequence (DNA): TGTGCCAGCACCCCAGGGGAACGCACTGAAGCTTTCTTT. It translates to CASTPGERTEAFF. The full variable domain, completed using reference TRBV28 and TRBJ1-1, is DVKVTQSSRYLVKRTGEKVFLECVQDMDHENMFWYRQDPGLGLRLIYFSYDVKMKEKGDIPEGYSVSREKKERFSLILESASTNQTSMYLCASTPGERTEAFFGQGTRLTVV.

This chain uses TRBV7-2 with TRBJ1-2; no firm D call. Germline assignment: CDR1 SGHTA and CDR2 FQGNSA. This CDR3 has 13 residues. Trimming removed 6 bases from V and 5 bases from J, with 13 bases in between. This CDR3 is CASSYGEPYGYTF. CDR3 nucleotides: TGTGCCAGCAGTTACGGGGAACCTTATGGCTACACCTTC. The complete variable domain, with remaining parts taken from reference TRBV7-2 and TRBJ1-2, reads GAGVSQSPSNKVTEKGKDVELRCDPISGHTALYWYRQSLGQGLEFLIYFQGNSAPDKSGLPSDRFSAERTGGSVSTLTIQRTQQEDSAVYLCASSYGEPYGYTFGSGTRLTVV.

CDR3 amino acids: CASSRIVGTEKENYGYTF. The CDR3 DNA is TGTGCCAGCAGTCGAATCGTCGGGACAGAAAAGGAGAACTATGGCTACACCTTC. The chain joins TRBV27 to TRBJ1-2; 7 bases match TRBD1. The CDR3 is made up of 18 amino acids. V dropped 5 bases and J dropped 2; count of bases not matched to a gene: 17. Germline assignment: CDR1 MNHEY and CDR2 SMNVEV (reference sequence).

DNA for the CDR3: TGTGCCAGCAGCGGGCCCGGGACAGCCTACAATGAGCAGTTCTTC. Encoded protein: CASSGPGTAYNEQFF. V gene TRBV5-5 combines with J gene TRBJ2-1; 7 positions match TRBD1. This CDR3 has 15 amino acids. V lost 4 bases, J lost 2 bases, and 6 bases stayed unmatched. Germline-derived CDR1 and CDR2 are SGHKS and YYEKEE (reference sequence). Filled out from reference TRBV5-5 and TRBJ2-1, the complete variable domain reads DAGVTQSPTHLIKTRGQQVTLRCSPISGHKSVSWYQQVLGQGPQFIFQYYEKEERGRGNFPDRFSARQFPNYSSELNVNALLLGDSALYLCASSGPGTAYNEQFFGPGTRLTVL.

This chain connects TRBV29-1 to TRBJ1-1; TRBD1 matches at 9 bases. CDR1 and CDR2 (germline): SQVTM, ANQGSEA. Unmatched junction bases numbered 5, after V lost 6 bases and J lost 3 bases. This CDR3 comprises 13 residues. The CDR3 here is CSVPGQGYTEAFF. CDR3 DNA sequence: TGCAGCGTCCCAGGACAGGGGTACACTGAAGCTTTCTTT.

The CDR3 DNA reads TGTGCCAGTGCGGTACTAGCGGGAGTTCATGAGCAGTTCTTC. It is translated as CASAVLAGVHEQFF. V gene TRBV19 combines with J gene TRBJ2-1; 11 positions agree with TRBD2. CDR1 and CDR2 (germline): LNHDA, SQIVND (reference sequence). The junction had 8 bases not matched to a gene; V was cut back by 8 bases and J by 8 bases. This CDR3 region has 14 residues.

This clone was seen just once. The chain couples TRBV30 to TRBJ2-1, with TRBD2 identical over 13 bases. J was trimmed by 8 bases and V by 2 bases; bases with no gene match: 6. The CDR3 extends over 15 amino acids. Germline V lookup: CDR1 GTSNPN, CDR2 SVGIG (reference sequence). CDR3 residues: CAWSFGLAGDDEQFF. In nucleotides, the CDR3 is TGTGCCTGGAGTTTCGGACTAGCGGGAGATGATGAGCAGTTCTTC.

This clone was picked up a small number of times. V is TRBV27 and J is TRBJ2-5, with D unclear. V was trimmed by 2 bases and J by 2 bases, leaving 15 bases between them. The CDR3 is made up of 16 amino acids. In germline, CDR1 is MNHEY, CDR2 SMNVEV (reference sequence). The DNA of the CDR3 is TGTGCCAGCAGTTTAACCGCTTTACGTCGGCAAGAGACCCAGTACTTC. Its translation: CASSLTALRRQETQYF.

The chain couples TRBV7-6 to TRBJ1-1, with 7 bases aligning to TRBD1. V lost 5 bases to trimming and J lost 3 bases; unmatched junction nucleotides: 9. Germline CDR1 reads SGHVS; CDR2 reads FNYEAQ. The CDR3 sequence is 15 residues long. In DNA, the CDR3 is TGTGCCAGCAGCGCATTAACAGGGGTGTACACTGAAGCTTTCTTT. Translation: CASSALTGVYTEAFF.

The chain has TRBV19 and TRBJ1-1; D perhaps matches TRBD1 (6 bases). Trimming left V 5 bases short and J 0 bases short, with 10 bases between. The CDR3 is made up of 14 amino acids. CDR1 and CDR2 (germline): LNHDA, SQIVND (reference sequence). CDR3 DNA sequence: TGTGCCAGTAGTCGACAGGTCATGAACACTGAAGCTTTCTTT. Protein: CASSRQVMNTEAFF.

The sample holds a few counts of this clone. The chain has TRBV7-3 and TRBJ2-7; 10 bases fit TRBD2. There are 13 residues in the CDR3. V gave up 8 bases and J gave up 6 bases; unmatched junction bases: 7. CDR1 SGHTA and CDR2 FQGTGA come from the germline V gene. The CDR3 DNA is TGTGCCAGCTCCGTACTAGCGGGAAGCGAGCAGTACTTC. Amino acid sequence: CASSVLAGSEQYF. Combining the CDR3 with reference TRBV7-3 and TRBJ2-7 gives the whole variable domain GAGVSQTPSNKVTEKGKYVELRCDPISGHTALYWYRQSLGQGPEFLIYFQGTGAADDSGLPNDRFFAVRPEGSVSTLKIQRTERGDSAVYLCASSVLAGSEQYFGPGTRLTVT.

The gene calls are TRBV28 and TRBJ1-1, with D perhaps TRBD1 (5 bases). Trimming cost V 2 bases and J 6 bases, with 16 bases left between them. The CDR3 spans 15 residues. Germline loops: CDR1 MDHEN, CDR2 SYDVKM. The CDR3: CASSLGALGVSEAFF. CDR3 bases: TGTGCCAGCAGTTTAGGGGCCTTAGGGGTCTCTGAAGCTTTCTTT.

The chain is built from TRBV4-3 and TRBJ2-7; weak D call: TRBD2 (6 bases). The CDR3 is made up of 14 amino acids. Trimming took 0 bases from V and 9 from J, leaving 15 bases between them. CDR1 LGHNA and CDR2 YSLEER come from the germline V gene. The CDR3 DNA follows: TGCGCCAGCAGCCAAGATCGGGGCGGGACTTGGCAGTACTTC. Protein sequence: CASSQDRGGTWQYF.

DNA of the CDR3: TGCGCCAGCAGCCTTGGACTAGCGGGAGGGCCGGGAGAGACCCAGTACTTC. The encoded protein is CASSLGLAGGPGETQYF. The V call is TRBV4-1, the J call TRBJ2-5; 15 bases map to TRBD2. The germline CDR1 and CDR2 sequences are MGHRA and YSYEKL. V gave up 4 bases and J gave up 4 bases; unmatched junction bases: 7. The CDR3 length is 17 residues.

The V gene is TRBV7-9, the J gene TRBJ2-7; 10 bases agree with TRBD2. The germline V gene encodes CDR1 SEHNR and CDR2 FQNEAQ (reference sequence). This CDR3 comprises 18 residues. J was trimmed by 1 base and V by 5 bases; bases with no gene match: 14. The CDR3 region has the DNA TGTGCCAGCAGCCCCCTTCAATCTAGCGGGAGTAAGTCCTACGAGCAGTACTTC. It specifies CASSPLQSSGSKSYEQYF.

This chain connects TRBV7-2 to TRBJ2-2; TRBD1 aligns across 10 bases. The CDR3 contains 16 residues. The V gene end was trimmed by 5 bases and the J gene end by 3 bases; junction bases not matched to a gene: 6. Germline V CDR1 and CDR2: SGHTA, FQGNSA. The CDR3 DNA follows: TGTGCCAGCAGCACCACCGGGACAGGGGACACCGGGGAGCTGTTTTTT. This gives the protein CASSTTGTGDTGELFF.

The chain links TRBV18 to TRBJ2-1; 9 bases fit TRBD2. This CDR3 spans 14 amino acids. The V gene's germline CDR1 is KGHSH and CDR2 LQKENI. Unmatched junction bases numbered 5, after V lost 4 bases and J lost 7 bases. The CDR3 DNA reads TGTGCCAGCTCACGAGGACTAGCGTTGAATGAGCAGTTCTTC. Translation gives CASSRGLALNEQFF. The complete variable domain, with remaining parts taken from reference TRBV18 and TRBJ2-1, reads NAGVMQNPRHLVRRRGQEARLRCSPMKGHSHVYWYRQLPEEGLKFMVYLQKENIIDESGMPKERFSAEFPKEGPSILRIQQVVRGDSAAYFCASSRGLALNEQFFGPGTRLTVL.

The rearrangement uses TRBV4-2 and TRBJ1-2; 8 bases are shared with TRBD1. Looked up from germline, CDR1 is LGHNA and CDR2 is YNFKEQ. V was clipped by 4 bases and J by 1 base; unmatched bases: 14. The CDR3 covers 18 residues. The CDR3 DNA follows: TGTGCCAGCAGCCCGTGGGCCCAGGGGGCTGAGGGTAACTATGGCTACACCTTC. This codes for CASSPWAQGAEGNYGYTF.

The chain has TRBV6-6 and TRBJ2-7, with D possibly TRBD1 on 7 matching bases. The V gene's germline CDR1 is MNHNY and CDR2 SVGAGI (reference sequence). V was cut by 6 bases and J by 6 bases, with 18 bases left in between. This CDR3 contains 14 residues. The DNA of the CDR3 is TGTGCCAGCAGAATTACAGGGGAGGTTACCGAGCAGTACTTC. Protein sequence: CASRITGEVTEQYF.

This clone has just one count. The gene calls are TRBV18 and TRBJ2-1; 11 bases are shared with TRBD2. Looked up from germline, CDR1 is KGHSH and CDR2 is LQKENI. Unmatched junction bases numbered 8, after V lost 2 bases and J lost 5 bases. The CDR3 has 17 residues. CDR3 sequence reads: CASSPWEPGLADNEQFF. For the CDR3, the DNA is TGTGCCAGCTCACCATGGGAGCCGGGACTAGCGGACAATGAGCAGTTCTTC.

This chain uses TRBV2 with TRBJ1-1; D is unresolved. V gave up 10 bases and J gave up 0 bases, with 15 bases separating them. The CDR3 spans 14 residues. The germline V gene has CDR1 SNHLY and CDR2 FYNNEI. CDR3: CATSAVSMNTEAFF. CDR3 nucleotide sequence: TGTGCCACCAGCGCGGTCTCGATGAACACTGAAGCTTTCTTT.

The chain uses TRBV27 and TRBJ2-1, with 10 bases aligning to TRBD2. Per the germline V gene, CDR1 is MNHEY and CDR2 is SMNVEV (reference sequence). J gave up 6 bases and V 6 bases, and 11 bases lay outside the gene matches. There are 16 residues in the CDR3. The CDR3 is CASRRKAGGSLNEQFF. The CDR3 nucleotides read TGTGCCAGCAGACGAAAAGCGGGGGGGTCTCTCAATGAGCAGTTCTTC.

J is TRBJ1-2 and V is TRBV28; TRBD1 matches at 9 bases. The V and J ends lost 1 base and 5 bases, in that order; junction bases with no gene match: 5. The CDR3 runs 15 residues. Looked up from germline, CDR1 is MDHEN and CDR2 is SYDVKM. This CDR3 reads CASSLYPTGGYGYTF. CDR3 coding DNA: TGTGCCAGCAGTTTATACCCGACAGGGGGATATGGCTACACCTTC.

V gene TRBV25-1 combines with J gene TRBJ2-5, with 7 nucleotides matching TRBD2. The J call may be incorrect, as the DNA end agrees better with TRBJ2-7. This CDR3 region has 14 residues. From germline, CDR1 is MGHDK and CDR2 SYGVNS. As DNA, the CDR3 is TGTGCCAGCAGTGACCCTAGCGGAATATACGAGCAGTACTTC. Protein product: CASSDPSGIYEQYF.

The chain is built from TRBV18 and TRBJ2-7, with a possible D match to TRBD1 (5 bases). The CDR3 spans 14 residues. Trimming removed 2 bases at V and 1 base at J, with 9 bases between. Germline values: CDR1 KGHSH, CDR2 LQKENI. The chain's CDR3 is CASSPSGISYEQYF. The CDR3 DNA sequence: TGTGCCAGCTCACCATCAGGGATTTCCTACGAGCAGTACTTC.

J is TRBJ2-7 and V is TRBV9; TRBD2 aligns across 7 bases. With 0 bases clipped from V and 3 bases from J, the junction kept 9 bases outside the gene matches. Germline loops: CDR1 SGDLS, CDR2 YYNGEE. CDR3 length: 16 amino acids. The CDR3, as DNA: TGTGCCAGCAGCGTAGGGGACTTGCGGGAGAGCTACGAGCAGTACTTC. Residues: CASSVGDLRESYEQYF.

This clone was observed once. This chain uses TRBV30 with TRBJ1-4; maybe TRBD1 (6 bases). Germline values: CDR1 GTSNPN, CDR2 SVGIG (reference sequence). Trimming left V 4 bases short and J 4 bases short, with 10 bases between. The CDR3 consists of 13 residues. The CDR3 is CAWTGAYNEKLFF. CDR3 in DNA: TGTGCCTGGACAGGGGCGTATAATGAAAAACTGTTTTTT. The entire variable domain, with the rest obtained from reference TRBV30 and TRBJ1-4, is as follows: SQTIHQWPATLVQPVGSPLSLECTVEGTSNPNLYWYRQAAGRGLQLLFYSVGIGQISSEVPQNLSASRPQDRQFILSSKKLLLSDSGFYLCAWTGAYNEKLFFGSGTQLSVL.